The rows below give T cell receptor beta chains drawn from one sample of a study of glioma-infiltrating T cells. TCRdb reprocessed the multiplex PCR reads with MiXCR, giving one entry per CDR3 protein. The profile shows fewer than 110,000 distinct CDR3 sequences, about 30% of them singletons. The source material was glioma tissue, nonneoplastic brain tissue, or PBMCs (not recorded which). These receptor sequences come from a human donor with low-grade glioma or glioblastoma, undergoing nonglioma brain surgery, or in good health (not recorded which). Both conserved end residues are part of each CDR3. A D gene is named only where the DNA matches it firmly. Some rows mark clone size as missing; the rest say once, few, many or name a class of expanded clone.

many | TRBD2 | TRBJ2-3 | TRBV28 | CASSLDLRGGYTQYF | TGTGCCAGCAGTTTAGATTTGCGGGGGGGGTATACGCAGTATTTT
few | . | TRBJ1-2 | TRBV3-1 | CASSQAGEGYTF | TGTGCCAGCAGCCAAGCAGGGGAGGGCTACACCTTC
many | . | TRBJ2-5 | TRBV7-2 | CASSAAGRGETQYF | TGTGCCAGCAGCGCGGCAGGTCGAGGAGAGACCCAGTACTTC
many | . | TRBJ2-3 | TRBV2 | CASSDVQGTDTQYF | TGTGCCAGCAGTGATGTGCAGGGGACAGATACGCAGTATTTT
few | . | TRBJ2-1 | TRBV11-1 | CASSVGVSSYNEQFF | TGTGCCAGCAGCGTCGGGGTCAGCTCCTACAATGAGCAGTTCTTC
. | . | TRBJ1-5 | TRBV30 | CAWSRGRLNQPQHF | TGTGCCTGGAGTCGGGGCAGATTAAATCAGCCCCAGCATTTT
many | . | TRBJ1-5 | TRBV6-6 | CASSYSSLQGEPQHF | TGTGCCAGCAGTTACTCATCTCTACAGGGAGAGCCCCAGCATTTT
few | TRBD1 | TRBJ2-4 | TRBV3-1 | CASSPGTGNVAKSIQYF | TGTGCCAGCAGTCCCGGGACAGGGAACGTAGCCAAAAGCATTCAGTACTTC
few | TRBD2 | TRBJ2-1 | TRBV11-1 | CASRQNRLAYNEQFF | TGTGCCAGCAGACAAAATAGACTAGCTTACAATGAGCAGTTCTTC
many | . | TRBJ1-2 | TRBV6-1 | CASHTSRSYGYTF | TGTGCCAGCCACACTAGTCGGAGCTATGGCTACACCTTC
. | TRBD1 | TRBJ2-5 | TRBV7-6 | CASSSGTEETQYF | TGTGCCAGCAGCTCCGGGACAGAAGAGACCCAGTACTTC
. | TRBD2 | TRBJ2-1 | TRBV30 | CAWRLAGVYNEQFF | TGTGCCTGGAGGTTAGCGGGGGTCTACAATGAGCAGTTCTTC
. | . | TRBJ1-3 | TRBV19 | CASSLMNSRAGNTIYF | TGTGCCAGTAGTTTGATGAACAGCAGGGCTGGAAACACCATATATTTT
few | . | TRBJ2-4 | TRBV7-3 | CASSQRPQGDIQYF | TGTGCCAGCAGCCAAAGACCCCAGGGAGACATTCAGTACTTC
many | . | TRBJ1-1 | TRBV6-1 | CASSSATGVTEAFF | TGTGCCAGCAGTTCCGCCACGGGGGTCACTGAAGCTTTCTTT
many | TRBD1 | TRBJ2-7 | TRBV6-1 | CASRRGQGRLAYEQYF | TGTGCCAGCAGACGTGGACAGGGCCGCCTCGCCTACGAGCAGTACTTC
. | . | TRBJ1-1 | TRBV3-1 | CASSQELRTRNTEAFF | TGTGCCAGCAGCCAAGAGTTGAGGACGCGGAACACTGAAGCTTTCTTT
many | . | TRBJ2-7 | TRBV4-2 | CASSHQQGSDEQYF | TGTGCCAGCAGCCACCAACAGGGTAGCGACGAGCAGTACTTC
. | . | TRBJ1-5 | TRBV12-3/TRBV12-4 | CASSPSAGEQPQHF | TGTGCCAGCAGCCCCTCAGCTGGTGAGCAGCCCCAGCATTTT
. | . | TRBJ2-5 | TRBV6-1 | CASSLSSGETQHF | TGTGCCAGCAGTTTATCCTCCGGAGAGACCCAGCACTTT
few | . | TRBJ1-5 | TRBV18 | CASSPQGSEGQPQHF | TGTGCCAGCTCACCACAAGGATCCGAGGGGCAGCCCCAGCATTTT
many | . | TRBJ2-1 | TRBV7-2 | CASSLDRSSYNEQFF | TGTGCCAGCAGCTTGGACCGTAGCTCCTACAATGAGCAGTTCTTC
many | TRBD1 | TRBJ1-2 | TRBV20-1 | CSAPGQGQVGGGYTF | TGCAGTGCACCAGGCCAGGGACAGGTCGGAGGTGGCTACACCTTC
many | . | TRBJ1-2 | TRBV6-1 | CASTEVDGYGYTF | TGTGCCAGCACAGAGGTCGACGGCTATGGCTACACCTTC
many | . | TRBJ1-3 | TRBV7-2 | CASSVTGTGNTIYF | TGTGCCAGCAGCGTCACAGGGACTGGAAACACCATATATTTT
many | TRBD2 | TRBJ2-1 | TRBV4-2 | CASSQALAGYNEQFF | TGTGCCAGCAGCCAAGCACTAGCGGGGTACAATGAGCAGTTCTTC
. | . | TRBJ1-3 | TRBV7-2 | CASSFGNTDVNTIYF | TGTGCCAGCAGCTTTGGAAACACAGACGTAAACACCATATATTTT
many | . | TRBJ2-3 | TRBV9 | CASSVGPGGTDTQYF | TGTGCCAGCAGCGTAGGCCCAGGGGGCACAGATACGCAGTATTTT
many | . | TRBJ2-7 | TRBV6-4 | CASSVNGGYEQYF | TGTGCCAGCAGTGTAAACGGCGGCTACGAGCAGTACTTC
many | TRBD1 | TRBJ2-7 | TRBV19 | CASTPGQGEGEQYF | TGTGCCAGTACCCCGGGACAGGGGGAAGGCGAGCAGTACTTC
many | . | TRBJ2-7 | TRBV7-2 | CASSSGLQTGFRSYEQYF | TGTGCCAGCAGCTCGGGCCTGCAGACGGGATTCCGGAGCTACGAGCAGTACTTC
. | TRBD2 | TRBJ2-7 | TRBV4-2 | CASSQHAGGYYEQYF | TGTGCCAGCAGCCAACACGCGGGGGGTTACTACGAGCAGTACTTC
. | TRBD1 | TRBJ2-7 | TRBV11-2 | CASSPRQGADEQYF | TGTGCCAGCAGCCCCAGACAGGGAGCGGACGAGCAGTACTTC
. | . | TRBJ2-1 | TRBV7-3 | CASSLNSANNEQFF | TGTGCCAGCAGCCTAAATAGCGCCAACAATGAGCAGTTCTTC
many | . | TRBJ1-5 | TRBV6-1 | CASTLGPVSNQPQHF | TGTGCCAGCACCCTGGGACCGGTGAGCAATCAGCCCCAGCATTTT
. | TRBD1 | TRBJ2-3 | TRBV20-1 | CSAGTASTDTQYF | TGCAGTGCCGGGACAGCAAGCACAGATACGCAGTATTTT
. | TRBD1 | TRBJ1-1 | TRBV25-1 | CASRPPRDSETEASF | TGTGCCAGCAGGCCGCCCCGGGACAGTGAGACTGAAGCTTCCTTT
. | . | TRBJ2-7 | TRBV28 | CASRTSYEQYF | TGTGCCAGCAGAACATCCTACGAGCAGTACTTC
. | . | TRBJ2-1 | TRBV19 | CASSIGQGSYNEQFF | TGTGCCAGTAGTATTGGTCAGGGTTCCTACAATGAGCAGTTCTTC
many | . | TRBJ1-6 | TRBV28 | CASSFGKHSYNSPLHF | TGTGCCAGCAGTTTCGGGAAGCACTCCTATAATTCACCCCTCCACTTT
. | TRBD1 | TRBJ1-2 | TRBV6-5 | CASGPDRGFGYTF | TGTGCCAGCGGCCCTGACAGGGGCTTTGGCTACACCTTC
many | . | TRBJ2-3 | TRBV6-4 | CASREDSLTDTQYF | TGTGCCAGCAGAGAGGACAGTTTGACAGATACGCAGTATTTT
many | TRBD2 | TRBJ2-5 | TRBV20-1 | CSVFSGGAFGETQYF | TGCAGTGTATTTAGCGGGGGGGCTTTCGGAGAGACCCAGTACTTC
once | . | TRBJ1-2 | TRBV28 | CVSSLLGNYGYTF | TGTGTTAGCAGTTTATTAGGGAACTATGGCTACACCTTC
many | . | TRBJ2-5 | TRBV7-6 | CASSPGVETQYF | TGTGCCAGCAGCCCGGGGGTGGAGACCCAGTACTTC
. | TRBD1 | TRBJ2-1 | TRBV7-2 | CARSFRDSGYNEQFF | TGTGCCAGAAGCTTCCGGGACAGCGGCTACAATGAGCAGTTCTTC
. | . | TRBJ2-7 | TRBV15 | CDSSRGYGQYF | TGTGACAGCAGCAGAGGCTACGGGCAGTACTTC
once | . | TRBJ2-7 | TRBV14 | CASRRTHSYEQYF | TGTGCCAGCAGGAGAACCCACTCCTACGAGCAGTACTTC
. | . | TRBJ2-5 | TRBV6-6 | CASSYHQETQYF | TGTGCCAGCAGTTACCACCAAGAGACCCAGTACTTC
. | TRBD1 | TRBJ1-1 | TRBV29-1 | CSVESGQGLMNTEASF | TGCAGCGTTGAAAGTGGACAGGGGTTGATGAACACTGAAGCTTCCTTT
many | . | TRBJ2-5 | TRBV11-2 | CASSQETQYF | TGTGCCAGCAGCCAGGAGACCCAGTACTTC
many | . | TRBJ1-2 | TRBV28 | CASSLASHYGYTF | TGTGCCAGCAGTTTGGCCAGTCACTATGGCTACACCTTC
few | TRBD1 | TRBJ1-1 | TRBV3-1 | CASSRDSRSEAFF | TGTGCCAGCAGCCGGGACAGCCGCTCTGAAGCTTTCTTT
few | TRBD1 | TRBJ1-1 | TRBV19 | CASSPGTGGWTEAFF | TGTGCCAGTAGTCCCGGGACAGGGGGGTGGACTGAAGCTTTCTTT
. | . | TRBJ1-4 | TRBV7-9 | CAGSPPQVGEKLFF | TGTGCCGGCAGCCCCCCCCAAGTGGGTGAAAAACTGTTTTTT
few | TRBD1 | TRBJ2-2 | TRBV7-8 | CASSSHPGTGVETGELFF | TGTGCCAGCAGCTCCCACCCCGGGACAGGGGTGGAGACCGGGGAGCTGTTTTTT
many | . | TRBJ2-1 | TRBV7-6 | CASSLNYGVSYNEQFF | TGTGCCAGCAGCTTAAACTACGGGGTTTCCTACAATGAGCAGTTCTTC